Each of the 25 T cell receptor beta chains below was sequenced from the same sample in a study of post-analysis software for immune sequencing data. The study's findings and limits: Five TRBV segments, including TRBV5-6, TRBV5-1 and TRBV20-1, were more frequent in patients than controls.

Unique molecular identifiers were carried by the TCR beta cDNA libraries. Each CDR3 protein is one row after TCRdb ran MiXCR on the PCR reads. The sample records 650,000 to 900,000 distinct CDR3 sequences, about 43% being singletons. Their recognized antigens are unknown. The sequencing input was blood. All receptors come from a girl aged 5 to 17 with multiple sclerosis.

About this clonotype: One junction end disagrees with the germline gene, perhaps due to a read error. The chain combines TRBV7-7 with TRBJ2-7; the D gene is possibly TRBD2 (5 bases). The CDR3 contains 14 residues. Germline V gives CDR1 SSHAT, CDR2 FNYEAQ (reference sequence). The CDR3 region has the DNA TGTGCTAGCAGTCCTTACGGGATCCCCTACGAGCAGTACTTC. Amino acid sequence: CASSPYGIPYEQYF.

The chain couples TRBV6-2 or TRBV6-3 to TRBJ2-7; 9 nucleotides line up with TRBD2. CDR3 size: 13 residues. The J segment lost 1 base and the V segment lost 9 bases, leaving 4 bases of the junction unmatched. Germline CDR1 is MNHEY and CDR2 is SVGEGT. CDR3 loop: CASMLAGSYEQYF. The CDR3 DNA reads as TGTGCCAGTATGCTAGCGGGGTCCTACGAGCAGTACTTC.

This clonotype turned up a few times. The chain carries TRBV12-3 or TRBV12-4 and TRBJ2-7, with TRBD2 as a possible D gene (5 bases). This CDR3 is built from 14 residues. Trimming removed 4 bases from V and 3 bases from J, with 13 bases in between. As DNA, the CDR3 is TGTGCCAGCAGTTGGACTCCGAGGGTCTACGAGCAGTACTTC. Translated: CASSWTPRVYEQYF.

This clonotype has only one observation. V and J are TRBV4-2 and TRBJ2-7; D gene unclear. The CDR3 extends over 15 amino acids. The V end was cut by 2 bases, the J end by 6 bases, with 17 bases between. CDR1 is LGHNA, CDR2 YNFKEQ, per germline. The DNA for the CDR3 is TGTGCCAGCAGCCAACGATCGGCAGGTTGGGGCGAGCAGTACTTC. Its protein product is CASSQRSAGWGEQYF.

This clonotype was seen a handful of times. V usage is TRBV25-1 and J usage is TRBJ1-5, with unresolved D. This CDR3 is built from 13 residues. V shed 6 bases and J shed 1 base, with 7 bases lying between them. Germline lookup yields CDR1 MGHDK and CDR2 SYGVNS. The CDR3 DNA is TGTGCCAGCAGAGGGCAGAGCAATCAGCCCCAGCATTTT. It codes for CASRGQSNQPQHF.

The chain carries TRBV5-1 and TRBJ2-1; possibly TRBD1 or TRBD2 for D (5 bases each). Germline V gene lookup returns CDR1 SGHRS and CDR2 YFSETQ. The germline V and J ends were trimmed by 0 bases and 0 bases, with 16 bases remaining between them. The CDR3 has 18 amino acids. The CDR3 loop reads CASSLAFWGGSSYNEQFF. The CDR3 DNA sequence: TGCGCCAGCAGCTTGGCCTTCTGGGGCGGGTCCTCCTACAATGAGCAGTTCTTC. The complete variable domain, with remaining parts taken from reference TRBV5-1 and TRBJ2-1, reads KAGVTQTPRYLIKTRGQQVTLSCSPISGHRSVSWYQQTPGQGLQFLFEYFSETQRNKGNFPGRFSGRQFSNSRSEMNVSTLELGDSALYLCASSLAFWGGSSYNEQFFGPGTRLTVL.

The chain joins TRBV24-1 to TRBJ2-1, with D perhaps TRBD1 or TRBD2 (6 bases each). Germline CDR1 KGHDR, CDR2 SFDVKD. The CDR3 consists of 16 residues. V was cut by 4 bases and J by 4 bases, with 16 bases left in between. The CDR3 coding sequence is TGTGCCACCAGTGAGCCGTTGGGGGGCGCGTACAATGAGCAGTTCTTC. The encoded protein is CATSEPLGGAYNEQFF.

DNA for the CDR3: TGCAGTGCCATAAACCCTAGCGGGAGCACAGATACGCAGTATTTT. Translated, it gives CSAINPSGSTDTQYF. The chain is built from TRBV20-1 and TRBJ2-3; 8 bases line up with TRBD2. Germline V gene data show CDR1 as DFQATT and CDR2 as SNEGSKA (reference sequence). The CDR3 has 15 residues. The J segment lost 0 bases and the V segment lost 6 bases, leaving 8 bases of the junction unmatched.

This clonotype showed up just a few times. V usage is TRBV29-1 and J usage is TRBJ2-6; no reliable D call. Germline V gene data show CDR1 as SQVTM and CDR2 as ANQGSEA. This CDR3 is 15 amino acids long. V gave up 8 bases and J gave up 0 bases, with 14 bases separating them. Here the CDR3 DNA reads TGCAGCATAACAATTCCCGACTCTGGGGCCAACGTCCTGACTTTC. It yields the protein CSITIPDSGANVLTF.

This sequence joins TRBV18 and TRBJ2-7; 7 bases fit TRBD1. There are 14 residues in the CDR3. Germline CDR1 and CDR2: KGHSH and LQKENI. V lost 0 bases and J lost 6; bases outside the gene matches: 5. As DNA, the CDR3 is TGTGCCAGCTCACCACCGAACAGGGGATCCGAGCAGTACTTC. Residues: CASSPPNRGSEQYF.

The V call is TRBV29-1, the J call TRBJ2-1, with a possible D match to TRBD2 (6 bases). V lost 4 bases and J 8 bases, leaving 15 bases between the germline ends. Germline loops: CDR1 SQVTM, CDR2 ANQGSEA. CDR3 length equals 13 residues. Here the CDR3 reads CSVVGREMDEQFF. CDR3 DNA sequence: TGCAGCGTTGTAGGTCGGGAGATGGATGAGCAGTTCTTC.

This clonotype was observed a handful of times. The chain has TRBV20-1 and TRBJ2-5; 14 bases match TRBD2. The germline V gene encodes CDR1 DFQATT and CDR2 SNEGSKA (reference sequence). Trimming removed 6 bases from V and 5 bases from J; junction bases left unmatched: 5. The CDR3 extends over 14 amino acids. CDR3 DNA sequence: TGCAGTGCGCCGACTAGCGGGGGGGCCGAGACCCAGTACTTC. It is translated as CSAPTSGGAETQYF.

About this clonotype itself: A much larger clonotype is one base distant, so this may be a read error. This chain connects TRBV5-1 to TRBJ2-6; 8 bases fit TRBD1. CDR1 SGHRS and CDR2 YFSETQ come from the germline V gene. The CDR3 has 16 amino acids. The chain's CDR3 is CASSLKTGAGANVRTF. CDR3 in DNA: TGCGCCAGCAGCTTAAAGACAGGGGCTGGGGCCAACGTCCGGACTTTC.

V is TRBV20-1 and J is TRBJ1-5; a possible D gene is TRBD1 (6 bases). CDR3 length equals 13 residues. Germline loops: CDR1 DFQATT, CDR2 SNEGSKA (reference sequence). V lost 1 base to trimming and J lost 4 bases, with 8 bases between them. CDR3 in amino acids: CSARGTDNQPQHF. The CDR3 DNA reads TGCAGTGCTAGAGGGACAGATAATCAGCCCCAGCATTTT.

The chain carries TRBV6-5 and TRBJ1-2; 7 bases fit TRBD1. The germline CDR1 and CDR2 sequences are MNHEY and SVGAGI. This CDR3 is built from 15 residues. V shed 5 bases and J 0 bases; nucleotides not matched to a gene: 6. This chain's CDR3 is CASSVRQGSNYGYTF. CDR3 in DNA: TGTGCCAGCAGTGTACGACAGGGATCTAACTATGGCTACACCTTC.

V usage is TRBV7-9 and J usage is TRBJ1-2; possibly TRBD1 for D (5 bases). Trimming cost V 5 bases and J 8 bases, with 12 bases left between them. This CDR3 is 12 amino acids long. CDR1 SEHNR and CDR2 FQNEAQ come from the germline V gene (reference sequence). This CDR3 reads CASSPRGGGYTF. CDR3 nucleotide sequence: TGTGCCAGCAGCCCCCGGGGCGGCGGCTACACCTTC.

The rearrangement joins TRBV10-3 to TRBJ2-5; perhaps TRBD1 as D (6 bases). Trimming took off 4 bases at V and 1 base at J, with 7 bases between the two ends. Per germline, CDR1 ENHRY and CDR2 SYGVKD. This CDR3 contains 13 residues. The CDR3 nucleotides are TGTGCCATCAGTGGGACAGCCCAAGAGACCCAGTACTTC. Residues: CAISGTAQETQYF.

This clonotype was recorded only once. The V gene is TRBV20-1, the J gene TRBJ1-5; no reliable D call. The germline CDR1 and CDR2 sequences are DFQATT and SNEGSKA (reference sequence). This CDR3 is built from 15 residues. V lost 5 bases and J 2 bases, leaving 16 bases between the germline ends. Here the CDR3 reads CSAAPTLGRNQPQHF. DNA for the CDR3: TGCAGTGCTGCTCCGACCCTGGGCCGCAATCAGCCCCAGCATTTT.

The rearrangement links TRBV7-2 to TRBJ2-1; D is unclear. The V gene's germline CDR1 is SGHTA and CDR2 FQGNSA. Deletions cut 1 base from V and 9 bases from J, with 7 bases between. This CDR3 is built from 12 residues. CDR3 coding DNA: TGTGCCAGCAGCTTAGAAACGGGTGAGCAGTTCTTC. Translated, it gives CASSLETGEQFF.

This sequence joins TRBV20-1 and TRBJ1-1, with D maybe TRBD1 (6 bases). Trimming removed 6 bases at V and 0 bases at J, with 14 bases between. The germline CDR1 and CDR2 sequences are DFQATT and SNEGSKA (reference sequence). The CDR3 runs to 14 residues. CDR3 in amino acids: CSALKGGVNTEAFF. The CDR3, as DNA: TGCAGTGCCCTTAAAGGGGGGGTGAACACTGAAGCTTTCTTT.

This clonotype showed up just a few times. The J gene is TRBJ1-2, the V gene TRBV5-1, with D maybe TRBD1 (5 bases). V gave up 0 bases and J gave up 2 bases, with 11 bases separating them. This CDR3 spans 15 amino acids. Germline-derived CDR1 and CDR2 are SGHRS and YFSETQ. CDR3 in DNA: TGCGCCAGCAGCTTGGACGGGGCTTCCAACTATGGCTACACCTTC. Translation gives CASSLDGASNYGYTF.

The chain recombines TRBV12-3 or TRBV12-4 with TRBJ1-2; D is possibly TRBD1 (6 bases). V lost 4 bases, J lost 8 bases, and 17 bases lay in between. The CDR3 has 14 amino acids. Here the CDR3 DNA reads TGTGCCAGCAGTTCTTCCGGACAGCCGGAGGGCTACACCTTC. Translating it yields CASSSSGQPEGYTF.

The genes are TRBV11-2 and TRBJ2-1; 10 nucleotides align to TRBD2. Trimming removed 2 bases from V and 8 bases from J; junction bases left unmatched: 15. Looked up from germline, CDR1 is SGHAT and CDR2 is FQNNGV. This CDR3 region has 18 residues. CDR3 in amino acids: CASSLLGRLAGARDEQFF. CDR3 sequence (DNA): TGTGCCAGCAGCTTACTCGGACGCCTAGCGGGAGCTCGCGATGAGCAGTTCTTC.

This clonotype was observed a few times. The CDR3 region is CASSRYRQGATYEQYF. The CDR3 region has the DNA TGCGCCAGCAGCCGTTACCGACAGGGGGCTACCTACGAGCAGTACTTC. V usage is TRBV5-1 and J usage is TRBJ2-7; TRBD1 aligns across 10 bases. V shed 4 bases, J shed 2 bases, and the junction held 9 bases outside the gene matches. CDR3 length: 16 amino acids. CDR1 is SGHRS and CDR2 is YFSETQ in the germline V gene.

The rearrangement uses TRBV27 and TRBJ2-3; D not certain. The CDR3 is made up of 14 amino acids. V was shortened by 1 base and J by 1 base, with 6 bases between the two germline ends. The germline CDR1 and CDR2 sequences are MNHEY and SMNVEV (reference sequence). CDR3 coding DNA: TGTGCCAGCAGTTTATACCAGGGCACAGATACGCAGTATTTT. As protein: CASSLYQGTDTQYF.